The T cell receptor beta chain described here comes from a study of cytomegalovirus exposure and HLA in healthy donors. Overall study findings and caveats: Being productive about 87% or about 30% of the time was typical of most TCR beta V segments in an earlier analysis. Researchers reported in a later analysis that a missense DCLRE1C variant was tied to TCR beta V- and J-gene trimming.

Those who donated were healthy bone marrow donors. Both 60 Vbeta primers and 13 Jbeta primers went into the PCR. Clones were sequenced by immunoSEQ multiplex PCR, and TCRdb holds only the in-frame ones, with some missing. The sample carries more than 85,000 clones, roughly four fifths recorded once. The junction had 13 bases not matched to a gene; V was cut back by 4 bases and J by 6 bases. From germline, CDR1 is SGHRS and CDR2 YFSETQ. The CDR3 runs to 16 residues. A note on this clone: Its antigen is unidentified.

The sample comprised PBMCs. The TCR was taken from a male donor in good health and CMV-seropositive. V usage is TRBV5-1 and J usage is TRBJ1-1, with 9 nucleotides matching TRBD1. The CDR3 DNA follows: TGCGCCAGCAGCCTACAGGGGGCCAAAGGCGCATCTGAAGCTTTCTTT. Translation: CASSLQGAKGASEAFF.